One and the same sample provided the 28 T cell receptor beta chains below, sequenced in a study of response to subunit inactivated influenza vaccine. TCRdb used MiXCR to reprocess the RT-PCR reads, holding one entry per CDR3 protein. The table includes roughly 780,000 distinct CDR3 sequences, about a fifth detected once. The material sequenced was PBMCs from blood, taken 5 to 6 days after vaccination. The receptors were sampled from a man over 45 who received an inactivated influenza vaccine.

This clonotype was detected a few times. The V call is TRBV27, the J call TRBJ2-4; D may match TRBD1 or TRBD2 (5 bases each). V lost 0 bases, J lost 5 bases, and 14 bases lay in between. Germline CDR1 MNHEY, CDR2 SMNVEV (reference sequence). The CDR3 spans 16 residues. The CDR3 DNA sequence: TGTGCCAGCAGTTTATCAGGGACCCACCTTGAAAACATTCAGTACTTC. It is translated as CASSLSGTHLENIQYF.

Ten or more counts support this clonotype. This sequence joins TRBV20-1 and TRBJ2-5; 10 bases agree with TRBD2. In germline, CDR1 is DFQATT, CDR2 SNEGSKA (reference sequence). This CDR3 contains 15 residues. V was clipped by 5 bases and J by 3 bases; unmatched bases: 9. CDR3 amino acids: CSAGLLAGVEETQYF. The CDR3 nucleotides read TGCAGTGCTGGTCTTCTAGCGGGGGTAGAAGAGACCCAGTACTTC.

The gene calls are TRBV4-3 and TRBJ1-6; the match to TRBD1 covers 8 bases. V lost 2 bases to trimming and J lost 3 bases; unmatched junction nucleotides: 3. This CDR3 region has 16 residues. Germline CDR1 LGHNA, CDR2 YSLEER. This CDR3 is CASSQYDRGYNSPLHF. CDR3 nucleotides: TGCGCCAGCAGCCAATATGACAGGGGCTATAATTCACCCCTCCACTTT.

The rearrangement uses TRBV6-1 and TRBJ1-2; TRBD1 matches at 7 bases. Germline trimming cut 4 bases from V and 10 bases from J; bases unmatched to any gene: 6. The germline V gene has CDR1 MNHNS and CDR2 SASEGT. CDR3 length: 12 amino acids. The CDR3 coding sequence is TGTGCCAGCAGTGTCTCCGGGACAGTCTACACCTTC. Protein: CASSVSGTVYTF.

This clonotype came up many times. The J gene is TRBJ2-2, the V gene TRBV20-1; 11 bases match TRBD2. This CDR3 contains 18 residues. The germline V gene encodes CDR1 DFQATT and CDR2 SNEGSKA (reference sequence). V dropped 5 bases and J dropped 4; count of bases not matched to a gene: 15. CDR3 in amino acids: CSAALSTSGSRGTGELFF. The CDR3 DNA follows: TGCAGTGCTGCCTTGAGTACTAGCGGGAGTCGGGGCACCGGGGAGCTGTTTTTT.

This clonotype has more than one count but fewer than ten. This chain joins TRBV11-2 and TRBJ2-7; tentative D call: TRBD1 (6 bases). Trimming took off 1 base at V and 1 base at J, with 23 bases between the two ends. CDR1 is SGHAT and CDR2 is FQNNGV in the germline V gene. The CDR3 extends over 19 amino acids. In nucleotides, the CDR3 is TGTGCCAGCAGCTTAGGCAATTGGGGGCACAGGCCTATATCCTACGAGCAGTACTTC. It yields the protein CASSLGNWGHRPISYEQYF.

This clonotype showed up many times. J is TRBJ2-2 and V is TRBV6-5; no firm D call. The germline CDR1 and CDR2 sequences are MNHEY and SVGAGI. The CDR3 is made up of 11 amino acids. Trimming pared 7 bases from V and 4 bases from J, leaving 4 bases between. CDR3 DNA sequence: TGTGCCAGCAAATTCACCGGGGAGCTGTTTTTT. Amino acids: CASKFTGELFF.

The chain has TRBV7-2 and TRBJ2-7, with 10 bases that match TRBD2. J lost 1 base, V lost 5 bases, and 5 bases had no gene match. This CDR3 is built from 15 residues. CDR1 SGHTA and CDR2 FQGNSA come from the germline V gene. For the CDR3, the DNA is TGTGCCAGCAGCACAGCGGGGGGGCGTTCCTACGAGCAGTACTTC. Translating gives CASSTAGGRSYEQYF.

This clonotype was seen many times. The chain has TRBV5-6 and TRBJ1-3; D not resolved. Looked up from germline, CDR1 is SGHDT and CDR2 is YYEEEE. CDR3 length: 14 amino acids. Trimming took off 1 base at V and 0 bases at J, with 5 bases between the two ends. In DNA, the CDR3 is TGTGCCAGCAGCTTGTACGGCTCTGGAAACACCATATATTTT. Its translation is CASSLYGSGNTIYF.

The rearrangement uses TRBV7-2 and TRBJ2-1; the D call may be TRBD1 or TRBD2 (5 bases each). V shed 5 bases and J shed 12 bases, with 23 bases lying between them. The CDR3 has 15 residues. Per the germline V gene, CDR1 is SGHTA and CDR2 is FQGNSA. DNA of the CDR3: TGTGCCAGCAGCCCTAGCCCCTTAAGGGGCCGGGGGCAGTTCTTC. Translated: CASSPSPLRGRGQFF.

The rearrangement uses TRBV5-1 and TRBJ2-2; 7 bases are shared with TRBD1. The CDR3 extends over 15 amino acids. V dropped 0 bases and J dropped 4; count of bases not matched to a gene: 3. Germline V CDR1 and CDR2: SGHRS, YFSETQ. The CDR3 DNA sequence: TGCGCCAGCAGCTTGGGGGACAGAACCACCGGGGAGCTGTTTTTT. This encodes CASSLGDRTTGELFF.

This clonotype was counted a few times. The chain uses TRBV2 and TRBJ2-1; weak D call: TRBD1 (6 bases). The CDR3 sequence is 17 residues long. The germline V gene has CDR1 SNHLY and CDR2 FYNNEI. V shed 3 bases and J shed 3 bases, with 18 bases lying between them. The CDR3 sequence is CASSETGTKSIYNEQFF. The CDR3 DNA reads TGTGCCAGCAGTGAGACCGGGACAAAGAGTATCTACAATGAGCAGTTCTTC.

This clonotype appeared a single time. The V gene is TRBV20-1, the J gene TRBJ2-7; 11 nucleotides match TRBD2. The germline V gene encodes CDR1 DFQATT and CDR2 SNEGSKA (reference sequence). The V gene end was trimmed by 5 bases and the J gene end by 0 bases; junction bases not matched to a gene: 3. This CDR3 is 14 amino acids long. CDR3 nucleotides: TGCAGTGCTGGGGGGACTAGCGGCTCCTACGAGCAGTACTTC. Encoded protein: CSAGGTSGSYEQYF.

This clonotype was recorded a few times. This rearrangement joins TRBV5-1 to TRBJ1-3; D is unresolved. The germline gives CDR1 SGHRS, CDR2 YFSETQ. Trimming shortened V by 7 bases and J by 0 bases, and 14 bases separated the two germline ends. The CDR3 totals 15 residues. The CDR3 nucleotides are TGCGCCAGCGGCAGCGGACGGAGCTCTGGAAACACCATATATTTT. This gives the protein CASGSGRSSGNTIYF. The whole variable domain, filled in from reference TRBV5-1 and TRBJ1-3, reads KAGVTQTPRYLIKTRGQQVTLSCSPISGHRSVSWYQQTPGQGLQFLFEYFSETQRNKGNFPGRFSGRQFSNSRSEMNVSTLELGDSALYLCASGSGRSSGNTIYFGEGSWLTVV.

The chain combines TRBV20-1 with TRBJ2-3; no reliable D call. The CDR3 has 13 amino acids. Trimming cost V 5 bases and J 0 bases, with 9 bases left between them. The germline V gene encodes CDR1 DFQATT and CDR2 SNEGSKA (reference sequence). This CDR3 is CSARAPSTDTQYF. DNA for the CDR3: TGCAGTGCTCGTGCCCCTAGCACAGATACGCAGTATTTT.

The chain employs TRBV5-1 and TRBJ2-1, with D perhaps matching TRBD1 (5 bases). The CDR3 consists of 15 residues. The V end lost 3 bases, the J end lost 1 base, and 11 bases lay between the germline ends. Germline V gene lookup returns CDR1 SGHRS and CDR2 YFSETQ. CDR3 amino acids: CASSYRLQSYNEQFF. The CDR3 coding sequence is TGCGCCAGCAGCTACAGGTTACAGTCCTACAATGAGCAGTTCTTC.

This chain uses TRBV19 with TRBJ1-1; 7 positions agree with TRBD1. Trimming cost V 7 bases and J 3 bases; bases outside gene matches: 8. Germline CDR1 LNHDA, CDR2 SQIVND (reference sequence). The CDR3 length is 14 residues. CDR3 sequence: CASTEGGEYTEAFF. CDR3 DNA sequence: TGTGCCAGTACTGAAGGGGGCGAGTACACTGAAGCTTTCTTT.

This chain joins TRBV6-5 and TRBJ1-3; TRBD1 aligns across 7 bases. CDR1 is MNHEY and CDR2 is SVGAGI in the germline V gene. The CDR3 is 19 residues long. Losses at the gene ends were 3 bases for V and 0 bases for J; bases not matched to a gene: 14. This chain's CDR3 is CASSYFRDRVDSSGNTIYF. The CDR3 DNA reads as TGTGCCAGCAGTTATTTCCGCGACAGGGTCGACAGCTCTGGAAACACCATATATTTT.

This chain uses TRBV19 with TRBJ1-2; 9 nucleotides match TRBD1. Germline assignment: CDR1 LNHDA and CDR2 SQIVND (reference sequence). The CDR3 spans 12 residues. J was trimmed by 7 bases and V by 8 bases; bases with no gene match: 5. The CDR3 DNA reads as TGTGCCAGTGGACAGGGGATAGCTGGCTACACCTTC. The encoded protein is CASGQGIAGYTF.

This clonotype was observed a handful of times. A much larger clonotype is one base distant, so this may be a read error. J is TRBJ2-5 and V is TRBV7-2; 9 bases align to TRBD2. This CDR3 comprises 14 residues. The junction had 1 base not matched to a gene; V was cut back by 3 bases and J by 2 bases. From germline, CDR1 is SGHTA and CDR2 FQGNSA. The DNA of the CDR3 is TGTGCCAGCAGCTTTGGACTAGCGCAAGAGACCCAGTACTTC. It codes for CASSFGLAQETQYF. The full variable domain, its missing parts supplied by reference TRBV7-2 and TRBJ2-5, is GAGVSQSPSNKVTEKGKDVELRCDPISGHTALYWYRQSLGQGLEFLIYFQGNSAPDKSGLPSDRFSAERTGGSVSTLTIQRTQQEDSAVYLCASSFGLAQETQYFGPGTRLLVL.

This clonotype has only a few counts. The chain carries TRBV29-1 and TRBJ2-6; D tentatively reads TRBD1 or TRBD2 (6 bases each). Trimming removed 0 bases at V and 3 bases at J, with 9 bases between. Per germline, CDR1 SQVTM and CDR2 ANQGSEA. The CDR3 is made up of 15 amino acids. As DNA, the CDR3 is TGCAGCGTTGAAGATCGGGGGCGTGGGGCCAACGTCCTGACTTTC. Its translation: CSVEDRGRGANVLTF.

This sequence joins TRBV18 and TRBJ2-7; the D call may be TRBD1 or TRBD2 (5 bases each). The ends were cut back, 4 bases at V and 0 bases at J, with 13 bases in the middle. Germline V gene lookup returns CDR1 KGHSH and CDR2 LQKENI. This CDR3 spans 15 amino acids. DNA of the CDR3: TGTGCCAGCTCACTATCGGGACCCGGCTCCTACGAGCAGTACTTC. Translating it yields CASSLSGPGSYEQYF.

The CDR3 nucleotides read TGTGCCAGCAGTACTGGGACAGATGAGGTGTACGAGCAGTACTTC. Translating gives CASSTGTDEVYEQYF. This rearrangement joins TRBV6-2 or TRBV6-3 to TRBJ2-7; 7 bases agree with TRBD1. The CDR3 contains 15 residues. The ends lost 5 bases at V and 4 bases at J; junction bases unmatched: 11. Looked up from germline, CDR1 is MNHEY and CDR2 is SVGEGT.

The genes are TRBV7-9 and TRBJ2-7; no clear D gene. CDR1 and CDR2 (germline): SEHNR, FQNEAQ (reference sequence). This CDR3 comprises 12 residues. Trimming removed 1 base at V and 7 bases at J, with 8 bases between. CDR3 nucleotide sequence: TGTGCCAGCAGCTTAGAGGGCCCTGAGCAGTACTTC. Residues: CASSLEGPEQYF.

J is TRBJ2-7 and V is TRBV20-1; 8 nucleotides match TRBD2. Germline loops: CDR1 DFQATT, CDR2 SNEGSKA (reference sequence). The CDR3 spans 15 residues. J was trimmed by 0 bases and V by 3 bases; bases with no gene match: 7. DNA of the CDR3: TGCAGTGCTAGTTCTCAGCGGGGGTCCTCCTACGAGCAGTACTTC. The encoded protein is CSASSQRGSSYEQYF.

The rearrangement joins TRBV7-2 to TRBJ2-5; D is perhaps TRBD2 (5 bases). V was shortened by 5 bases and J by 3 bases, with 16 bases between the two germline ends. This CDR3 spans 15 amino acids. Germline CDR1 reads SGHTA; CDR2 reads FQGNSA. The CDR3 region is CASSPVGLSEETQYF. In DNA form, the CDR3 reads TGTGCCAGCAGCCCTGTCGGACTTTCGGAAGAGACCCAGTACTTC.

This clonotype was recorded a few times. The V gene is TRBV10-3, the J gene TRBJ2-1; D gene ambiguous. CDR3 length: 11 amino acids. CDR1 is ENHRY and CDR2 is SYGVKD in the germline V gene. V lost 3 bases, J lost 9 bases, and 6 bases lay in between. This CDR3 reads CAISEVVEQFF. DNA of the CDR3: TGTGCCATCAGTGAAGTGGTTGAGCAGTTCTTC.

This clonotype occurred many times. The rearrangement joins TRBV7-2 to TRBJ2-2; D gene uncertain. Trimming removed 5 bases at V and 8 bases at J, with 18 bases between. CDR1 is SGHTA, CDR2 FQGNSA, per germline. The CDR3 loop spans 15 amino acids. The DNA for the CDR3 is TGTGCCAGCAGCCCCTCAACCTCCTGGATGGGGGAGCTGTTTTTT. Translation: CASSPSTSWMGELFF.